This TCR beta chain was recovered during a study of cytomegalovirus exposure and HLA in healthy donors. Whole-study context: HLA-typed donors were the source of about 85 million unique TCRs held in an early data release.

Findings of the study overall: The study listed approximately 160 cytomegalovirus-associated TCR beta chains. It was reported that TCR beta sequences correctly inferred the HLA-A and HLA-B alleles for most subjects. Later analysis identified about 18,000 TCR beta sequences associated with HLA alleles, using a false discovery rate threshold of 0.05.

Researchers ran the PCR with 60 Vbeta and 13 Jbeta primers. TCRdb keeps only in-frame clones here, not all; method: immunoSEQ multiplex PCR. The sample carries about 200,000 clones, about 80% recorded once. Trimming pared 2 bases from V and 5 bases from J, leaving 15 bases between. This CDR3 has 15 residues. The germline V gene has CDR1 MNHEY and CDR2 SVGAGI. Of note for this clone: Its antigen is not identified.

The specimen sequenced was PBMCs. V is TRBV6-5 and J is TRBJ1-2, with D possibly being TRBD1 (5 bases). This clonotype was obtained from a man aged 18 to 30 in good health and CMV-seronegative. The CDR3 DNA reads TGTGCCAGCAGTTACCGCATCGGGGGATTTTATGGCTACACCTTC. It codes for CASSYRIGGFYGYTF.